This is a list of T cell receptor beta chains from one sample in a study of glioma-infiltrating T cells. TCRdb re-called the multiplex PCR reads through MiXCR, storing one row per CDR3 protein. There are more than 350,000 distinct CDR3 sequences in the sample; roughly 41% occur only once, and about 12% lies in the top ten. The specimen was glioma tissue, nonneoplastic brain tissue, or PBMCs (not recorded which). The origin of the receptors is a human donor with low-grade glioma or glioblastoma, undergoing nonglioma brain surgery, or in good health (not recorded which). CDR3s include the opening cysteine and the closing phenylalanine or tryptophan. The order of the fields is D gene, V gene, J gene, clone size, CDR3 protein, CDR3 DNA. D genes are given only for firm matches. Only some rows state a clone size, as once, few, many or a class for expanded clones.

D gene: TRBD1; V gene: TRBV18; J gene: TRBJ1-1; clone size: NA; CDR3 protein: CASLEDRVGNTEAFF; CDR3 DNA: TGTGCCAGCTTGGAGGACAGGGTCGGAAACACTGAAGCTTTCTTT
D gene: NA; V gene: TRBV20-1; J gene: TRBJ1-2; clone size: few; CDR3 protein: CSAPRTVWGYTF; CDR3 DNA: TGCAGTGCTCCCCGGACAGTTTGGGGCTACACCTTC
D gene: TRBD1; V gene: TRBV7-9; J gene: TRBJ2-7; clone size: NA; CDR3 protein: CASSLGQGWNEQYF; CDR3 DNA: TGTGCCAGCAGCTTAGGACAGGGGTGGAACGAGCAGTACTTC
D gene: NA; V gene: TRBV7-9; J gene: TRBJ1-1; clone size: NA; CDR3 protein: CASRGYTGTVINTEAFF; CDR3 DNA: TGTGCCAGCAGAGGTTATACCGGGACGGTGATTAACACTGAAGCTTTCTTT
D gene: NA; V gene: TRBV27; J gene: TRBJ2-7; clone size: few; CDR3 protein: CASSSTSGLAAEEQYF; CDR3 DNA: TGTGCCAGCAGTTCAACTTCAGGGCTGGCGGCTGAGGAGCAGTACTTC
D gene: NA; V gene: TRBV7-9; J gene: TRBJ1-1; clone size: NA; CDR3 protein: CASSLEYNTEAFF; CDR3 DNA: TGTGCCAGCAGCTTAGAGTATAACACTGAAGCTTTCTTT
D gene: NA; V gene: TRBV19; J gene: TRBJ1-5; clone size: few; CDR3 protein: CASSPSPNQPQHF; CDR3 DNA: TGTGCCAGTAGTCCATCCCCCAATCAGCCCCAGCATTTT
D gene: TRBD2; V gene: TRBV6-2/TRBV6-3; J gene: TRBJ2-1; clone size: NA; CDR3 protein: CASRPGLAGKNEQFF; CDR3 DNA: TGTGCCAGCAGACCGGGACTAGCGGGAAAGAATGAGCAGTTCTTC
D gene: TRBD1; V gene: TRBV20-1; J gene: TRBJ1-1; clone size: few; CDR3 protein: CGASQGVDGTEAFF; CDR3 DNA: TGCGGTGCTAGTCAGGGGGTGGATGGCACTGAAGCTTTCTTT
D gene: NA; V gene: TRBV20-1; J gene: TRBJ2-5; clone size: few; CDR3 protein: CSATVWTRGETQYF; CDR3 DNA: TGCAGTGCGACTGTTTGGACTAGGGGGGAGACCCAGTACTTC
D gene: TRBD1; V gene: TRBV3-1; J gene: TRBJ2-7; clone size: NA; CDR3 protein: CASSHTQGTAYEQYF; CDR3 DNA: TGTGCCAGCAGCCATACACAGGGGACGGCCTACGAGCAGTACTTC
D gene: NA; V gene: TRBV27; J gene: TRBJ2-1; clone size: NA; CDR3 protein: CASSQAGLSSYNEQSF; CDR3 DNA: TGTGCCAGCAGTCAGGCCGGGTTAAGCTCCTACAATGAGCAGTCCTTC
D gene: TRBD1; V gene: TRBV4-2; J gene: TRBJ1-1; clone size: NA; CDR3 protein: CASSQADRVDTEAFF; CDR3 DNA: TGTGCCAGCAGCCAAGCGGACAGGGTGGACACTGAAGCTTTCTTT
D gene: NA; V gene: TRBV12-3/TRBV12-4; J gene: TRBJ2-3; clone size: NA; CDR3 protein: CAGSFVASGTDTQYF; CDR3 DNA: TGTGCCGGCAGTTTCGTCGCTAGCGGCACAGATACGCAGTATTTT
D gene: TRBD1; V gene: TRBV7-2; J gene: TRBJ1-2; clone size: once; CDR3 protein: CASSPRQGWYGYTF; CDR3 DNA: TGTGCCAGCAGTCCCCGACAGGGGTGGTATGGCTACACCTTC
D gene: NA; V gene: TRBV20-1; J gene: TRBJ1-1; clone size: few; CDR3 protein: CSARGGGITEAFF; CDR3 DNA: TGCAGTGCTCGGGGGGGGGGGATCACTGAAGCTTTCTTT
D gene: TRBD1; V gene: TRBV3-1; J gene: TRBJ2-7; clone size: NA; CDR3 protein: CASSQDPSGTGFYEQYF; CDR3 DNA: TGTGCCAGCAGCCAAGATCCCTCCGGGACAGGGTTCTACGAGCAGTACTTC
D gene: NA; V gene: TRBV3-1; J gene: TRBJ2-7; clone size: NA; CDR3 protein: CASSQGPSYGQYF; CDR3 DNA: TGTGCCAGCAGCCAAGGACCCAGCTACGGGCAGTACTTC
D gene: NA; V gene: TRBV2; J gene: TRBJ1-5; clone size: NA; CDR3 protein: CASSEDPGDLQYQPQHF; CDR3 DNA: TGTGCCAGCAGTGAAGACCCGGGGGACCTACAATATCAGCCCCAGCATTTT
D gene: NA; V gene: TRBV6-1; J gene: TRBJ1-1; clone size: NA; CDR3 protein: CASRYQQGGSTEAFF; CDR3 DNA: TGTGCCAGCAGGTACCAACAGGGTGGGAGCACTGAAGCTTTCTTT
D gene: NA; V gene: TRBV20-1; J gene: TRBJ2-1; clone size: NA; CDR3 protein: CSARDGLAGTDGEQFF; CDR3 DNA: TGCAGTGCTAGAGATGGGTTGGCGGGAACAGACGGTGAGCAGTTCTTC
D gene: TRBD2; V gene: TRBV6-5; J gene: TRBJ2-7; clone size: NA; CDR3 protein: CASSYSIHGTSGSYEQYF; CDR3 DNA: TGTGCCAGCAGTTACTCGATTCATGGGACTAGCGGATCCTACGAGCAGTACTTC
D gene: NA; V gene: TRBV27; J gene: TRBJ2-6; clone size: NA; CDR3 protein: CASGPIGDNVLTF; CDR3 DNA: TGTGCCAGCGGTCCAATTGGGGACAACGTCCTGACTTTC
D gene: NA; V gene: TRBV6-1; J gene: TRBJ1-2; clone size: many; CDR3 protein: CASSTIYMRGLNYGYTF; CDR3 DNA: TGTGCCAGCAGTACCATCTACATGAGGGGACTAAACTATGGCTACACCTTC
D gene: TRBD1; V gene: TRBV7-9; J gene: TRBJ1-5; clone size: NA; CDR3 protein: CASREGASNQPQHF; CDR3 DNA: TGTGCCAGCAGAGAGGGGGCGAGCAATCAGCCCCAGCATTTT
D gene: NA; V gene: TRBV27; J gene: TRBJ1-1; clone size: many; CDR3 protein: CASSLIGAPFEAMNTEAFF; CDR3 DNA: TGTGCCAGCAGTTTAATCGGGGCCCCATTTGAAGCAATGAACACTGAAGCTTTCTTT
D gene: NA; V gene: TRBV7-2; J gene: TRBJ2-7; clone size: few; CDR3 protein: CASSQPGFSYEQYF; CDR3 DNA: TGTGCCAGCAGCCAACCGGGTTTTAGCTACGAGCAGTACTTC
D gene: NA; V gene: TRBV27; J gene: TRBJ1-1; clone size: many; CDR3 protein: CARPGDTEAFF; CDR3 DNA: TGTGCCAGACCTGGTGACACTGAAGCTTTCTTT
D gene: TRBD1; V gene: TRBV6-2/TRBV6-3; J gene: TRBJ2-3; clone size: few; CDR3 protein: CASSPRGQGFLDTQYF; CDR3 DNA: TGTGCCAGCAGCCCCCGGGGACAGGGGTTTCTAGATACGCAGTATTTT
D gene: TRBD2; V gene: TRBV5-1; J gene: TRBJ2-7; clone size: once; CDR3 protein: CASSPTSDTYEQYF; CDR3 DNA: TGCGCCAGCAGCCCGACTAGCGACACCTACGAGCAGTACTTC
D gene: TRBD2; V gene: TRBV20-1; J gene: TRBJ2-1; clone size: few; CDR3 protein: CSARPGTSGYNEQFF; CDR3 DNA: TGCAGTGCTCGACCCGGGACTAGCGGCTACAATGAGCAGTTCTTC
D gene: NA; V gene: TRBV20-1; J gene: TRBJ2-1; clone size: NA; CDR3 protein: CSAGTPRSVSLGNEQFF; CDR3 DNA: TGCAGTGCTGGAACTCCAAGGTCCGTCTCCCTGGGGAATGAGCAGTTCTTC
D gene: NA; V gene: TRBV20-1; J gene: TRBJ1-6; clone size: NA; CDR3 protein: CSASGVIYNSPLHF; CDR3 DNA: TGCAGTGCCAGCGGCGTAATATATAATTCACCCCTCCACTTT